This passage covers 27 T cell receptor beta chains from one sample sequenced in a study of neoadjuvant anti-PD-1 for oral cavity cancer. Clones were sequenced by immunoSEQ multiplex PCR, and TCRdb holds only the in-frame ones, with some missing. This table has tens of thousands of clones, 75% to 80% appearing once. Time point defined: after neoadjuvant nivolumab, at surgical resection. The input for sequencing was PBMCs, taken after nivolumab (anti-PD-1) treatment. Receptor source: a person between 40 and 79 years old with oral cavity squamous cell carcinoma.

The CDR3 sequence is CASSLGGRQTYEQYF. The CDR3 region has the DNA TGCGCCAGCAGCTTGGGGGGCCGCCAAACCTACGAGCAGTACTTC. This sequence joins TRBV5-1 and TRBJ2-7; possibly TRBD1 for D (5 bases). Trimming removed 0 bases at V and 2 bases at J, with 12 bases between. The CDR3 sequence is 15 residues long. Germline values: CDR1 SGHRS, CDR2 YFSETQ.

This clone was counted between two and nine times. The chain couples TRBV28 to TRBJ2-1; D is unclear. There are 14 residues in the CDR3. Germline V CDR1 and CDR2: MDHEN, SYDVKM. Trimming pared 4 bases from V and 7 bases from J, leaving 14 bases between. As DNA, the CDR3 is TGTGCCAGCAGTTCTCCCGGGCCGTGGAATGAGCAGTTCTTC. Its translation: CASSSPGPWNEQFF.

The chain links TRBV5-8 to TRBJ2-7; TRBD1 aligns across 10 bases. The V gene end was trimmed by 0 bases and the J gene end by 6 bases; junction bases not matched to a gene: 6. Germline V gives CDR1 SGHTS, CDR2 YDEGEE. The CDR3 is 15 amino acids. The CDR3 bases are TGTGCCAGCAGCTTGGCCGGGACAGGGGTAGGCGAGCAGTACTTC. Translated, it gives CASSLAGTGVGEQYF.

The J gene is TRBJ1-3, the V gene TRBV18; possible D gene TRBD1, 5 bases. V was clipped by 7 bases and J by 2 bases, with 12 bases between them. This CDR3 is built from 14 residues. Germline assignment: CDR1 KGHSH and CDR2 LQKENI. CDR3 nucleotides: TGTGCCAGCTTCCTCGGACACACTGGAAACACCATATATTTT. Amino acids: CASFLGHTGNTIYF.

This clone has just one count. The chain links TRBV7-8 to TRBJ2-7; 11 nucleotides align to TRBD1. Germline-derived CDR1 and CDR2 are SGHVS and FQNEAQ. The trim removed 5 bases at V and 5 bases at J, leaving 8 bases unmatched. The CDR3 is 15 residues long. This CDR3 is CASSPRDRGINEQYF. CDR3 DNA: TGTGCCAGCAGCCCGAGGGACAGGGGGATCAACGAGCAGTACTTC.

This clone was found a few times. The J gene is TRBJ2-1, the V gene TRBV11-1; no definite D call. The V end lost 6 bases, the J end lost 8 bases, and 8 bases lay between the germline ends. CDR1 is SGHAT and CDR2 is FQDESV in the germline V gene (reference sequence). This CDR3 comprises 11 residues. The CDR3 DNA sequence: TGTGCCAGCAGTCAGTCAGATGAGCAGTTCTTC. Translation gives CASSQSDEQFF. The whole variable domain, filled in from reference TRBV11-1 and TRBJ2-1, reads EAEVAQSPRYKITEKSQAVAFWCDPISGHATLYWYRQILGQGPELLVQFQDESVVDDSQLPKDRFSAERLKGVDSTLKIQPAELGDSAMYLCASSQSDEQFFGPGTRLTVL.

The chain recombines TRBV10-1 with TRBJ2-3; no definite D call. The CDR3 loop spans 18 amino acids. Trimming removed 1 base at V and 2 bases at J, with 19 bases between. Germline V gives CDR1 WNHNN, CDR2 SYGVQD (reference sequence). In DNA, the CDR3 is TGCGCCAGCAGTGAGTATACCTCACCACAGAGTCACACAGATACGCAGTATTTT. Its protein is CASSEYTSPQSHTDTQYF.

This chain joins TRBV10-3 and TRBJ2-7; TRBD1 aligns across 8 bases. Germline CDR1 ENHRY, CDR2 SYGVKD. The ends lost 2 bases at V and 1 base at J; junction bases unmatched: 7. The CDR3 sequence is 16 residues long. CDR3 bases: TGTGCCATCAGTGAGACGTGGGGACAGGTTTCCTACGAGCAGTACTTC. It specifies CAISETWGQVSYEQYF.

The chain employs TRBV5-6 and TRBJ2-2, with TRBD1 matching 7 bases. The CDR3 sequence is 17 residues long. The germline CDR1 and CDR2 sequences are SGHDT and YYEEEE. V gave up 6 bases and J gave up 1 base; unmatched junction bases: 12. CDR3 sequence reads: CASTVDSTGLNTGELFF. The CDR3 DNA reads TGTGCCAGCACCGTAGATTCGACAGGGCTGAACACCGGGGAGCTGTTTTTT.

This clone was observed once. The V call is TRBV11-3, the J call TRBJ1-1, with a possible D match to TRBD1 (5 bases). CDR1 SGHNT and CDR2 YENEEA come from the germline V gene. The CDR3 consists of 13 residues. Between the trimmed V and J ends, which lost 4 bases and 1 base, there was a span of 7 bases. Here the CDR3 reads CASSYDRNTEAFF. In nucleotides, the CDR3 is TGTGCCAGCAGCTATGACAGGAACACTGAAGCTTTCTTT.

This sequence joins TRBV7-2 and TRBJ2-5, with 11 bases that match TRBD2. CDR1 is SGHTA, CDR2 FQGNSA, per germline. V was clipped by 3 bases and J by 5 bases; unmatched bases: 2. The CDR3 is made up of 14 amino acids. The chain's CDR3 is CASSLTSGDETQYF. The CDR3 DNA reads TGTGCCAGCAGCTTGACTAGCGGGGATGAGACCCAGTACTTC.

The chain links TRBV27 to TRBJ2-2; D call uncertain. V lost 4 bases and J 3 bases, leaving 3 bases between the germline ends. This CDR3 is 12 amino acids long. In germline, CDR1 is MNHEY, CDR2 SMNVEV (reference sequence). For the CDR3, the DNA is TGTGCCAGCAGTTACTACACCGGGGAGCTGTTTTTT. Amino acids: CASSYYTGELFF.

This clone was observed a handful of times. This chain joins TRBV6-4 and TRBJ1-1; 7 bases are a match to TRBD1. From germline, CDR1 is MRHNA and CDR2 SNTAGT. The CDR3 extends over 13 amino acids. Trimming removed 4 bases from V and 10 bases from J; junction bases left unmatched: 9. CDR3 in DNA: TGTGCCAGCAGTGGAGCAGGGGGGCGGTCAGCTTTCTTT. It encodes CASSGAGGRSAFF.

This chain uses TRBV19 with TRBJ1-5, with a tentative D call TRBD1 (6 bases). The CDR3 has 14 amino acids. V was clipped by 7 bases and J by 5 bases, with 15 bases between them. The V gene's germline CDR1 is LNHDA and CDR2 SQIVND (reference sequence). As DNA, the CDR3 is TGTGCCAGTAAGAGGACAGATCCCTATCAGCCCCAGCATTTT. Its protein is CASKRTDPYQPQHF.

The chain combines TRBV4-1 with TRBJ2-1, with 13 nucleotides matching TRBD2. CDR3 length: 18 residues. Looked up from germline, CDR1 is MGHRA and CDR2 is YSYEKL. The V gene end was trimmed by 1 base and the J gene end by 1 base; junction bases not matched to a gene: 4. The CDR3 region has the DNA TGCGCCAGCAGCCAAGGGACTAGCGGGAGTTGGTCCTACAATGAGCAGTTCTTC. It codes for CASSQGTSGSWSYNEQFF.

V usage is TRBV5-6 and J usage is TRBJ1-1; 7 positions match TRBD1. The germline V gene encodes CDR1 SGHDT and CDR2 YYEEEE. The CDR3 is 14 residues long. Trimming took 3 bases from V and 6 from J; bases not matched to a gene: 8. Here the CDR3 reads CASSSSGRGAEAFF. CDR3 bases: TGTGCCAGCAGCTCATCGGGCAGGGGGGCTGAAGCTTTCTTT.

The CDR3 is CASSFRGGTEAFF. CDR3 in DNA: TGTGCCAGCAGTTTCCGGGGGGGCACTGAAGCTTTCTTT. The chain employs TRBV27 and TRBJ1-1, with a weak D call TRBD1 (5 bases). This CDR3 has 13 residues. With 3 bases removed from V and 4 bases from J, the gap between germline ends came to 9 bases. The germline gives CDR1 MNHEY, CDR2 SMNVEV (reference sequence).

The rearrangement links TRBV29-1 to TRBJ1-1, with 7 bases aligning to TRBD1. Trimming removed 8 bases from V and 5 bases from J; junction bases left unmatched: 8. This CDR3 has 12 amino acids. From germline, CDR1 is SQVTM and CDR2 ANQGSEA. As DNA, the CDR3 is TGCAGCTCAGGGGGATTAGGGACTGAAGCTTTCTTT. It encodes CSSGGLGTEAFF.

The CDR3 bases are TGCGCCAGCAGTGAGTCAAAAAACTATGGCTACACCTTC. Its translation is CASSESKNYGYTF. V and J are TRBV10-1 and TRBJ1-2; no definite D call. From germline, CDR1 is WNHNN and CDR2 SYGVQD (reference sequence). V lost 0 bases and J 2 bases, leaving 4 bases between the germline ends. The CDR3 loop spans 13 amino acids.

The rearrangement uses TRBV6-5 and TRBJ1-1; no clear D. From germline, CDR1 is MNHEY and CDR2 SVGAGI. V shed 5 bases and J shed 9 bases, with 16 bases lying between them. The CDR3 extends over 13 amino acids. The CDR3, as DNA: TGTGCCAGCAGTCCCCCTTCCCACTCCAAAGCTTTCTTT. Its protein product is CASSPPSHSKAFF.

This clone was seen more than once but under ten times. The rearrangement joins TRBV9 to TRBJ1-3; D gene uncertain. The CDR3 runs to 15 residues. Trimming removed 1 base at V and 0 bases at J, with 8 bases between. Germline-derived CDR1 and CDR2 are SGDLS and YYNGEE. Here the CDR3 DNA reads TGTGCCAGCAGCGTAAAATCAGGCTCTGGAAACACCATATATTTT. This gives the protein CASSVKSGSGNTIYF.

The chain couples TRBV2 to TRBJ1-5, with no clear D. This CDR3 has 13 residues. V was clipped by 6 bases and J by 0 bases, with 6 bases between them. Germline values: CDR1 SNHLY, CDR2 FYNNEI. CDR3 residues: CASRSFSNQPQHF. CDR3 nucleotides: TGTGCCAGCAGATCTTTTAGCAATCAGCCCCAGCATTTT.

This clone was seen a few times. The chain combines TRBV10-1 with TRBJ1-1; D is uncertain. This CDR3 is 13 amino acids long. With 4 bases removed from V and 4 bases from J, the gap between germline ends came to 10 bases. Looked up from germline, CDR1 is WNHNN and CDR2 is SYGVQD (reference sequence). The CDR3 protein is CASSVWTGTEAFF. The CDR3, as DNA: TGCGCCAGCAGTGTGTGGACTGGCACTGAAGCTTTCTTT.

Notes on this clone: The same CDR3 also results from other DNA sequences found in this sample. The rearrangement uses TRBV30 and TRBJ1-3, with D possibly being TRBD1 (6 bases). V was trimmed by 5 bases and J by 4 bases, leaving 18 bases between them. This CDR3 comprises 15 residues. From germline, CDR1 is GTSNPN and CDR2 SVGIG (reference sequence). CDR3 nucleotide sequence: TGTGCCTGGCTTTTCCCAGGGGCCCCGGGAAACACCATATATTTT. Translating it yields CAWLFPGAPGNTIYF.

The rearrangement links TRBV6-5 to TRBJ1-5; no firm D call. The germline V gene has CDR1 MNHEY and CDR2 SVGAGI. This CDR3 region has 16 residues. The germline V and J ends were trimmed by 0 bases and 4 bases, with 13 bases remaining between them. The CDR3 sequence is CASSYSGPGINQPQHF. DNA of the CDR3: TGTGCCAGCAGTTACTCGGGCCCCGGTATAAATCAGCCCCAGCATTTT.

This clone ranks as medium-sized (0.01 to 0.1%). The gene calls are TRBV20-1 and TRBJ1-1; D uncertain. Germline V gene lookup returns CDR1 DFQATT and CDR2 SNEGSKA (reference sequence). V lost 0 bases to trimming and J lost 4 bases, with 3 bases between them. The CDR3 sequence is 11 residues long. The CDR3 sequence: CSAREATEAFF. CDR3 nucleotide sequence: TGCAGTGCTAGAGAAGCCACTGAAGCTTTCTTT.

The rearrangement joins TRBV27 to TRBJ2-1; 12 nucleotides match TRBD2. With V trimmed by 6 bases and J by 7 bases, 4 bases remained unmatched. The germline V gene has CDR1 MNHEY and CDR2 SMNVEV (reference sequence). There are 14 residues in the CDR3. The CDR3 loop reads CASSSGLAGNEQFF. The CDR3 bases are TGTGCCAGCAGCTCGGGACTAGCGGGTAATGAGCAGTTCTTC.